This T cell receptor beta chain comes out of a study of blood T cells in healthy people across ages. Study conclusions and caveats: More naive CD4+ cells and higher diversity were found in long-lived than in aged donors. The CMV status of each donor remained undetermined, and this could have confounded shifts in expanded clonotypes.

Details on this clonotype: No antigen is known for it.

Through a sample-barcoded 5' primer and a J-beta primer mix, a second PCR was run for roughly 7 to 11 cycles. Every cDNA was tagged by a template-switch adaptor with 12 random nucleotides. TCRdb ran MiXCR on the 5' RACE reads and lists one entry per CDR3 protein. The table records hundreds of thousands of distinct CDR3 sequences, roughly 41% of them present only once. V lost 7 bases, J lost 3 bases, and 10 bases lay in between. Looked up from germline, CDR1 is SGHRS and CDR2 is YFSETQ. There are 12 residues in the CDR3. The sequence was collected from a man aged 80 or over in good health. The sample taken for sequencing was blood. The chain links TRBV5-1 to TRBJ1-2; D is unclear. CDR3 bases: TGCGCCAGCGGGGTAGATGACTATGGCTACACCTTC. As protein: CASGVDDYGYTF.